The clone carrying this T cell receptor (beta chain) was counted once. Its specificity is not known. The sample belongs to a study of OX40 agonist ivuxolimab in advanced cancers. Findings and caveats of the study: Some of the nonresponding patients also showed low levels of normalized T-cell clonal expansion.

Here immunoSEQ multiplex PCR was the method, and the copy in TCRdb shows in-frame clones only, minus some. Seen here are around 40,000 clones, around four fifths observed once, and the top ten hold 21%. The CDR3 contains 15 residues. The V end was cut by 8 bases, the J end by 4 bases, with 20 bases between. Looked up from germline, CDR1 is SGHNT and CDR2 is YENEEA. The chain links TRBV11-3 to TRBJ2-5, with D perhaps TRBD1 or TRBD2 (5 bases each). The receptor comes from an adult with an advanced solid tumor such as melanoma, head and neck, liver or kidney cancer. This material consisted of CD4+ or CD8+ T cells sorted from blood, taken in a trial of the OX40 agonist ivuxolimab. The CDR3: CASRGVGLGVETQYF. CDR3 DNA: TGTGCCAGCCGTGGGGTGGGCTTGGGGGTAGAGACCCAGTACTTC.